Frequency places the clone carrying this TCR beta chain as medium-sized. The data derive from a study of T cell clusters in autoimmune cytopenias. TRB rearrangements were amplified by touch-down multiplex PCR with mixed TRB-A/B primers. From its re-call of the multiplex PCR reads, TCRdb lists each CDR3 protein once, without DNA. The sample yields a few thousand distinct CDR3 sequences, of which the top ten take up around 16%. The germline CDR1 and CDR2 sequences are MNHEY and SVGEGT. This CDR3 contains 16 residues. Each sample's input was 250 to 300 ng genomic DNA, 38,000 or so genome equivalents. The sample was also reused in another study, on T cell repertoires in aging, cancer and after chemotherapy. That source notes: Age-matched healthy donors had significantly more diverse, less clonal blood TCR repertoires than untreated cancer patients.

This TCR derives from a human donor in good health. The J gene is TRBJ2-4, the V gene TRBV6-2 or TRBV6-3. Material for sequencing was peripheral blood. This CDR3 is CASSYSGRSSKNIQYF.